This T cell receptor beta chain is drawn from a study of CD8 T cells in ankylosing spondylitis. Whole-study results and caveats: Peripheral blood held disease-linked clones only at relatively low frequency, and these were CD8+.

The CDR3 contains 14 residues. Trimming stripped 3 bases from V and 0 bases from J, with 9 bases between. Germline V gene lookup returns CDR1 DFQATT and CDR2 SNEGSKA (reference sequence). As concerns this clonotype: Its specificity is not known.

Each CDR3 protein is one row after TCRdb ran MiXCR on the 5' RACE reads. The sample consists of roughly 200,000 distinct CDR3 sequences, around a quarter of them appearing once. Sequencing used blood, either unsorted or a sorted T cell fraction (not recorded which). V gene TRBV20-1 combines with J gene TRBJ1-5; D uncertain. The TCR comes from a male donor with ankylosing spondylitis or in good health (not recorded which). CDR3 amino acids: CSASVGHSNQPQHF. The CDR3 DNA follows: TGCAGTGCTAGCGTCGGTCATAGCAATCAGCCCCAGCATTTT.